A selection of T cell receptor beta chains follows, all from one sample in a study of T cell responses to AZD1222 COVID-19 vaccine. Some clones are missing from TCRdb's copy, which holds only in-frame ones; the method was immunoSEQ multiplex PCR. The data show almost 70,000 clones, around four fifths seen once. Sequenced material: peripheral blood, taken 28 days after the second AZD1222 dose. These receptors were taken from an adult who received the AZD1222 COVID-19 vaccine. CDR3s include the opening cysteine and the closing phenylalanine or tryptophan. The D gene is left open where the match is weak. Where a row states a size, it is once, few, many or the class of an expanded clone; other rows omit it.

V,J,size,D,DNA,CDR3
TRBV5-4,TRBJ2-7,NA,NA,TGTGCCAGCAGCTTGGTTGGGTACCCCGAGCAGTACTTC,CASSLVGYPEQYF
TRBV14,TRBJ1-2,NA,TRBD1,TGTGCCAGCAGCCAACAGGGACAGGGATATGGCTACACCTTC,CASSQQGQGYGYTF
TRBV7-6,TRBJ2-1,NA,TRBD2,TGTGCCAGCAGCCCCCGGCCGGGAGGTACCTACAATGAGCAGTTCTTC,CASSPRPGGTYNEQFF
TRBV23-1,TRBJ1-1,NA,NA,TGCGCCAGCAGTCAAGGGACGCCAGCTTTCTTT,CASSQGTPAFF
TRBV5-1,TRBJ1-2,NA,TRBD1,TGCGCCAGCAGCCTAATTGAGACAGGGGGCTCGGAGGGCTACACCTTC,CASSLIETGGSEGYTF
TRBV30,TRBJ1-4,NA,TRBD1,TGTGCCTGGAGTGTACGGACAGGTGAAAAACTGTTTTTT,CAWSVRTGEKLFF
TRBV7-8,TRBJ1-4,NA,NA,TGTGCCAGCAGCTCGGACGCGTCTCCGCTGGAAAAACTGTTTTTT,CASSSDASPLEKLFF
TRBV7-3,TRBJ1-6,NA,TRBD1,TGTGCCAGCTTCAGGAGGGGACAGGGTCTAGGCTGGTCACCCCTCCACTTT,CASFRRGQGLGWSPLHF
TRBV27,TRBJ1-1,NA,TRBD1,TGTGCCAGCAGCCCCGACAGGGGGCTGGACACTGAAGCTTTCTTT,CASSPDRGLDTEAFF
TRBV27,TRBJ2-1,NA,TRBD2,TGTGCCAGCAGTTTAATCGGGGGGGCCGGGCAGTTCTTC,CASSLIGGAGQFF
TRBV5-1,TRBJ1-2,NA,TRBD1,TGCGCCAGCAGCTTGTCGGCAGGGGGCCTTGGGGGCTACACCTTC,CASSLSAGGLGGYTF
TRBV4-2,TRBJ2-2,NA,TRBD1,TGTGCCAGCAGCCAAGGCAGGGGGCGTGAGACCGGGGAGCTGTTTTTT,CASSQGRGRETGELFF
TRBV2,TRBJ2-1,NA,TRBD1,TGTGCCAGCACTACCACTCAGGGTGGGACAGGTGGCAATGAGCAGTTCTTC,CASTTTQGGTGGNEQFF
TRBV6-5,TRBJ1-2,NA,NA,TGTGCCAGCAGTTACCAGACAGGAACTAACTATGGCTACACCTTC,CASSYQTGTNYGYTF
TRBV4-1,TRBJ2-2,NA,TRBD1,TGCGCCAGCAGTGCCGGGACAGGGTACACCGGGGAGCTGTTTTTT,CASSAGTGYTGELFF
TRBV12-3/TRBV12-4,TRBJ1-2,few,NA,TGTGCCAGCAGTTCGCAGGGATATGGCTACACCTTC,CASSSQGYGYTF
TRBV11-2,TRBJ2-3,NA,TRBD2,TGTGCCAGCAGCTCTTTAGCGGGGGGCACAGATACGCAGTATTTT,CASSSLAGGTDTQYF
TRBV28,TRBJ1-3,NA,NA,TGTGCCAGCACCCCGGCCTCTGGAAACACCATATATTTT,CASTPASGNTIYF
TRBV7-2,TRBJ1-1,NA,NA,TGTGCCAGCAGCTATGGGGGACGCACTGAAGCTTTCTTT,CASSYGGRTEAFF
TRBV6-6,TRBJ1-3,NA,NA,TGTGCCAGCAGTTACTCCCCCGGTCACTCTGGAAACACCATATATTTT,CASSYSPGHSGNTIYF
TRBV5-1,TRBJ2-7,NA,TRBD1,TGCGCCAGCAGCTTGGACGGACAGGGGCTCTACGAGCAGTACTTC,CASSLDGQGLYEQYF
TRBV7-2,TRBJ2-5,NA,TRBD1,TGTGCCAGCAGCTTACAGGGGGCCCAAGAGACCCAGTACTTC,CASSLQGAQETQYF
TRBV5-6,TRBJ2-1,few,TRBD2,TGTGCCAGCAGCTTGGCGGCTAGCGGGGGGGTAAATGAGCAGTTCTTC,CASSLAASGGVNEQFF
TRBV3-1/TRBV3-2,TRBJ1-2,NA,NA,TGTGCCAGCAGCCACATACAGACAGCGGGAGGCTACACCTTC,CASSHIQTAGGYTF
TRBV7-9,TRBJ1-2,NA,NA,TGTGCCAGCAGCTTAGGTGGGTCGGGTACGGTCACCTTC,CASSLGGSGTVTF
TRBV2,TRBJ1-1,NA,TRBD1,TGTGCCAGCAGGACAGGGAAGAAGGTAACTGAAGCTTTCTTT,CASRTGKKVTEAFF
TRBV5-4,TRBJ1-1,NA,NA,TGTGCCAGCAGCTCAGACAGCCTGAACACTGAAGCTTTCTTT,CASSSDSLNTEAFF
TRBV6-5,TRBJ2-7,few,NA,TGTGCCAGCAGGACCCCAGGTCCCGGGGAGCAGTACTTC,CASRTPGPGEQYF